The 7 T cell receptor beta chains in this list originate from one sample, sequenced in a study of molecular identifiers for immune sequencing clone quantification (dated by TCRdb to the late 2010s). Libraries were built with PCR. TCRdb names Illumina HiSeq 4000 as the instrument used. The public sequencing data were trimmed at Q25 with fastp and processed into clonotypes with MiXCR by TCRdb, which kept only in-frame beta chains. Each CDR3 protein appears once, grouped with its most common genes and DNA. The sample includes 60,000 to 70,000 distinct CDR3 sequences, with 15% to 20% observed a single time. The ten largest clones capture about 1.5% of the sample. Sequences were obtained from naive CD8+ T cells from blood, with Jurkat cell RNA spiked in. The meaning of the sample's cell subset or site label: FACS-sorted CD8+CD4-CCR7+CD45RA+ naive T cells. Source of these receptors: a human donor in good health. Some libraries in this study had Jurkat cell RNA spiked in.

This clonotype was recorded at least ten times. The chain has TRBV6-2 or TRBV6-3 and TRBJ2-5; D uncertain. Trimming left V 6 bases short and J 0 bases short, with 5 bases between. The CDR3 spans 12 residues. Germline values: CDR1 MNHEY, CDR2 SVGEGT. CDR3 nucleotide sequence: TGTGCCAGCAGACGGGACCAAGAGACCCAGTACTTC. The encoded protein is CASRRDQETQYF.

On this clonotype itself: A much larger clonotype is one base distant, so this may be a read error. The V gene is TRBV27, the J gene TRBJ2-7, with D maybe TRBD2 (5 bases). CDR1 MNHEY and CDR2 SMNVEV come from the germline V gene (reference sequence). The length of the CDR3 is 13 residues. The CDR3 bases are TGTGTCAGCAGTCCCGGACTGGCCTACGAGCAGTACTTC. As protein: CVSSPGLAYEQYF.

This clonotype was seen a handful of times. A read error may be the cause here, since a much bigger clone is one base away. The chain uses TRBV28 and TRBJ2-7; weak D call: TRBD2 (5 bases). Trimming cost V 4 bases and J 3 bases, with 13 bases left between them. Germline CDR1 reads MDHEN; CDR2 reads SYDVKM. This CDR3 region has 14 residues. CDR3 residues: CASSSATGIYEQYF. The DNA of the CDR3 is TGTGCCAGCAGTTCTGCCACGGGGATCTACGAGCAGTACTTC.

This clonotype was detected ten times or more. The chain combines TRBV7-8 with TRBJ1-3, with 9 bases that match TRBD1. The CDR3 runs to 18 residues. Looked up from germline, CDR1 is SGHVS and CDR2 is FQNEAQ. V dropped 7 bases and J dropped 0; count of bases not matched to a gene: 13. The CDR3 DNA is TGTGCCAGCACTCTCCCCGGGACAGGGATTTACTCTGGAAACACCATATATTTT. Residues: CASTLPGTGIYSGNTIYF.

Here the CDR3 reads CASRLRINQPQHF. The CDR3 DNA sequence: TGTGCCAGCAGGTTACGGATCAATCAGCCCCAGCATTTT. The J gene is TRBJ1-5, the V gene TRBV27, with unresolved D. The CDR3 is made up of 13 amino acids. Germline CDR1 and CDR2: MNHEY and SMNVEV (reference sequence). Trimming shortened V by 6 bases and J by 3 bases, and 9 bases separated the two germline ends.

In this sample, this clonotype turned up many times. V gene TRBV5-1 combines with J gene TRBJ1-1, with a tentative D call TRBD1 (6 bases). Trimming stripped 1 base from V and 6 bases from J, with 10 bases between. The CDR3 totals 13 residues. Per germline, CDR1 SGHRS and CDR2 YFSETQ. The CDR3 nucleotides are TGCGCCAGCAGCTTGTCGCAGGGGCCTGAAGCTTTCTTT. Translated, it gives CASSLSQGPEAFF.

At least ten counts were recorded for this clonotype. The chain combines TRBV5-4 with TRBJ2-7; 8 nucleotides match TRBD2. In germline, CDR1 is SGHNT, CDR2 YYREEE (reference sequence). After removal of 0 bases from V and 2 bases from J, the junction contained 10 bases not matched to a gene. The CDR3 consists of 17 residues. CDR3 residues: CASSLDVLAGYTYEQYF. DNA of the CDR3: TGTGCCAGCAGCTTGGACGTTTTAGCGGGATATACCTACGAGCAGTACTTC.